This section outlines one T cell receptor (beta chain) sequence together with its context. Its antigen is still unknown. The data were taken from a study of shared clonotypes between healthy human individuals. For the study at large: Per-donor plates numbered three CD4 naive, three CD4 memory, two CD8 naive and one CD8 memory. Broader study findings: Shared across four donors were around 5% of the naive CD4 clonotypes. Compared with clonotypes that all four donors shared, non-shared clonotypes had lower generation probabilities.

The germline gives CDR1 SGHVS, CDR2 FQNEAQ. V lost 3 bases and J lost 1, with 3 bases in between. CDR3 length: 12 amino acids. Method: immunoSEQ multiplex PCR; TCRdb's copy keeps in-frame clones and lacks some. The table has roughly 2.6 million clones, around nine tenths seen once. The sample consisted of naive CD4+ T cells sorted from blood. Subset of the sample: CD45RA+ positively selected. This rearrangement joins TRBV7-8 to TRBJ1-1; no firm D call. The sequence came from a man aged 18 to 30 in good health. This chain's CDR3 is CASSFQNTEAFF. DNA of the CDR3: TGTGCCAGCAGCTTTCAGAACACTGAAGCTTTCTTT.